The rows below give T cell receptor beta chains drawn from one sample of a study of blood T cell repertoires in COVID-19. Clones were sequenced by immunoSEQ multiplex PCR, and TCRdb holds only the in-frame ones, with some missing. The table shows 500,000 to 600,000 clones, with approximately 88% occurring only once. Sequencing used peripheral blood. These receptors were taken from a woman aged 45-65 years with COVID-19, enrolled during active disease. The CDR3 runs from the conserved cysteine through the conserved F or W. Fields, in order: J gene, V gene, CDR3 protein.

>TRBJ2-1|TRBV28
CASRSAGEGNEQFF
>TRBJ1-2|TRBV9
CASSVSGGGYGYTF
>TRBJ2-4|TRBV12-3/TRBV12-4
CASSSGTRGIQYF
>TRBJ2-2|TRBV27
CASSLRAGELFF
>TRBJ1-5|TRBV27
CASSPGQFDQPQHF
>TRBJ1-4|TRBV4-1
CASSPHATNEKLFF
>TRBJ2-5|TRBV20-1
CSAGLQETQYF
>TRBJ2-5|TRBV3-1/TRBV3-2
CASTSGSQETQYF
>TRBJ1-1|TRBV7-9
CASSLVRNRGYNTEAFF
>TRBJ2-2|TRBV13
CASSGPGLAGIANTGELFF
>TRBJ2-1|TRBV21-1
CASSQKRTSGNSYNEQFF
>TRBJ2-5|TRBV28
CASSLQGRETQYF
>TRBJ2-7|TRBV9
CASSAGLSSYEQYF
>TRBJ1-5|TRBV15
CATSRAGGLQPQHF
>TRBJ2-3|TRBV11-2
CASSSASGGSTDTQYF
>TRBJ2-1|TRBV30
CAWSRTGNEQFF
>TRBJ2-3|TRBV4-1
CASSQGQGAVDTQYF
>TRBJ2-7|TRBV30
CAWSQTGDYYEQYF
>TRBJ2-7|TRBV6-1
CASSEAVTGIYEQYF
>TRBJ1-2|TRBV15
CATSEIDRGGYTF
>TRBJ1-3|TRBV7-9
CASSLTGTGNTIYF
>TRBJ1-5|TRBV3-1/TRBV3-2
CASSQDLTPYQPQHF
>TRBJ2-2|TRBV11-2
CASSPGGTGELFF
>TRBJ1-2|TRBV7-9
CASSFGEVKGYTF
>TRBJ2-3|TRBV7-2
CASSAQSGGGTDTQYF
>TRBJ2-7|TRBV10-2
CASARGTADEQYF